This T cell receptor beta chain was sequenced for a study of human T cells and chemical hapten exposure. Study-level background: Throughout the approximately 24-week study, diphenylcyclopropenone was applied weekly to the patients' scalps. Small volume differences among pooled libraries mainly caused per-sample TCR yield variation. Whole-study findings and limits: TCRs above 1 in 1000 frequency stayed constant with DPC sensitization. Relative to control repertoires, expanded TCRs gave rise to significantly more large CDR3 similarity clusters.

This clonotype has just a few counts. Its antigen is currently unknown. Trimming cost V 5 bases and J 2 bases; bases outside gene matches: 11. Germline V gene sequence: CDR1 SGHTA, CDR2 FQGNSA. The CDR3 sequence is 17 residues long. A single record per CDR3 protein comes from TCRdb applying MiXCR to the RACE reads. The sample has about 37,000 distinct CDR3 sequences, over 5.5% seen once. Time point given: patch test 1, 2 weeks after DPC sensitization. Documented treatment: therapeutic diphenylcyclopropenone sensitization with weekly scalp DPC. Total RNA was isolated from whole blood that had not been fractionated.

The sequences come from whole blood, collected in connection with sensitization to the hapten diphenylcyclopropenone (DPC). The rearrangement uses TRBV7-2 and TRBJ2-3, with 9 bases that match TRBD2. The TCR was taken from a woman aged 30 to 39 with alopecia areata. Some clones in this sample may be carry-over from other donors' samples. CDR3 sequence (DNA): TGTGCCAGCAGCCCCAAGGCGGGGGGGCCAATCACAGATACGCAGTATTTT. It specifies CASSPKAGGPITDTQYF.